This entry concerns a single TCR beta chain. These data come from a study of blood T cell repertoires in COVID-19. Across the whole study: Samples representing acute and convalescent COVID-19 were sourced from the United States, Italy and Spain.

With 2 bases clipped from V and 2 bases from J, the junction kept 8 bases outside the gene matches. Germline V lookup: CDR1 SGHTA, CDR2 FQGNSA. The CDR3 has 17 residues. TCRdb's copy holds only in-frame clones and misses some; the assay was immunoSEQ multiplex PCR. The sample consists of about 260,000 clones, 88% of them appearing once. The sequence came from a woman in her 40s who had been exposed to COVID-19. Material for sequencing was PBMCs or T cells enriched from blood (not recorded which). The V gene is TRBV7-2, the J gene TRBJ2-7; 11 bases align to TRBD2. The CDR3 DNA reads TGTGCCAGCAGCTTAACTAGCGGGGGCAGAAAGACCTACGAGCAGTACTTC. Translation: CASSLTSGGRKTYEQYF. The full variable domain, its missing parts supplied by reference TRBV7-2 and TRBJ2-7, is GAGVSQSPSNKVTEKGKDVELRCDPISGHTALYWYRQSLGQGLEFLIYFQGNSAPDKSGLPSDRFSAERTGGSVSTLTIQRTQQEDSAVYLCASSLTSGGRKTYEQYFGPGTRLTVT.